This T cell receptor beta chain was recorded in a study of T cells in Graves' hyperthyroidism and ophthalmopathy. The CDR3 regions of TCR beta were amplified from RNA transcripts. When the TCR CDR3 underwent first-round RT-PCR, the HTBI primer set was used. In TCRdb, the multiplex PCR reads were re-called with MiXCR into one record per CDR3 protein. The sample contains approximately 420,000 distinct CDR3 sequences, roughly an eighth of which appear only once. The CDR3 extends over 16 amino acids. Germline CDR1 SGHRS, CDR2 YFSETQ. The trim removed 4 bases at V and 0 bases at J, leaving 6 bases unmatched. Disease duration under 2 months; hyperthyroidism patients were aged 18 to 65. Extraction of PBMCs used approximately 10 ml of fresh peripheral blood. Study conclusions and caveats: From stable hyperthyroidism, ophthalmopathy was set apart by a 13 V-J model.

This clonotype has a count of ten or more. The antigen remains unidentified. The sequencing sample was made of blood. This chain uses TRBV5-1 with TRBJ2-1; 8 bases are a match to TRBD1. This TCR was sampled from a woman aged 18-29 years with Graves' hyperthyroidism. CDR3 amino acids: CASSGGQARSYNEQFF. CDR3 in DNA: TGCGCCAGCAGCGGGGGACAGGCACGCTCCTACAATGAGCAGTTCTTC.